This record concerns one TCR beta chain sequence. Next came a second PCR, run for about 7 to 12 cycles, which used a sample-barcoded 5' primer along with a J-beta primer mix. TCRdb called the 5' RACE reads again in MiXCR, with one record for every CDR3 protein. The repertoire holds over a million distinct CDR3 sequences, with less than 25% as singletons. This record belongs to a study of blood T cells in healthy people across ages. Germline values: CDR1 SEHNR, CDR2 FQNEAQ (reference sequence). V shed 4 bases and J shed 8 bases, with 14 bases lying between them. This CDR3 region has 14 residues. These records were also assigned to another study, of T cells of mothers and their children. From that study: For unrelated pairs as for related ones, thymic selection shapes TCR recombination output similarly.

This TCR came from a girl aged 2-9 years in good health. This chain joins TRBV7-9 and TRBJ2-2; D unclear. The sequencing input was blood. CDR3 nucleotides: TGTGCCAGCAGCTCTGGACGGTCCCGGGGGGAGCTGTTTTTT. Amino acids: CASSSGRSRGELFF. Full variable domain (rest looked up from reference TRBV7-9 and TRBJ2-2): DTGVSQNPRHKITKRGQNVTFRCDPISEHNRLYWYRQTLGQGPEFLTYFQNEAQLEKSRLLSDRFSAERPKGSFSTLEIQRTEQGDSAMYLCASSSGRSRGELFFGEGSRLTVL.